The following is a TCR beta chain sequence with its context. The antigen is unknown. This entry comes from a study of cytomegalovirus exposure and HLA in healthy donors. Study-wide findings and caveats: A link between a missense DCLRE1C variant and TCR beta V- and J-gene trimming emerged from a later analysis.

The PCR had 60 Vbeta and 13 Jbeta primers. Clones were read by immunoSEQ multiplex PCR, and TCRdb kept only the in-frame ones, dropping some. This sample contains roughly 51,000 clones. The material sequenced was PBMCs. The receptor was derived from a male donor in good health and CMV-seropositive.

In nucleotides, the CDR3 is TGTGCCAGCAGTGGCTCTGAAGCTTTCTTT. Amino acids: CASSGSEAFF. The rearrangement links TRBV27 to TRBJ1-1; no reliable D call. Trimming cost V 5 bases and J 6 bases, with 4 bases left between them. Looked up from germline, CDR1 is MNHEY and CDR2 is SMNVEV (reference sequence). The CDR3 is 10 amino acids.